The present T cell receptor beta chain was sequenced within a study of identical twins. Study-level results: Its conclusions, products of cross-sectional statistical analysis, did not come from following the same donors. There was more out-of-frame TCR alpha sharing in monozygotic twins than models estimated. Beta out-of-frame sequences showed weaker excess twin sharing.

TCRdb fed the 5' RACE reads into MiXCR, producing one record per CDR3 protein. The data contain hundreds of thousands of distinct CDR3 sequences, 8.5% to 9% of them singletons. This clonotype was recorded a few times. What it recognizes is unknown. The V and J ends lost 5 bases and 2 bases, in that order; junction bases with no gene match: 6. Germline V CDR1 and CDR2: SEHNR, FQNEAQ (reference sequence). The CDR3 length is 16 residues. These records were also assigned to another study, of yellow fever vaccine responses in identical twins.

The sequenced material came from PBMCs. This receptor was identified in a woman between 18 and 29 years old in good health. This chain connects TRBV7-9 to TRBJ2-1; 10 nucleotides match TRBD1. CDR3 DNA: TGTGCCAGCAGCGACCCCGGGACAGGGGCCTACAATGAGCAGTTCTTC. It specifies CASSDPGTGAYNEQFF.